The 31 T cell receptor beta chains presented below share a single source sample, sequenced in a study of CD8+CD57+ T cells in acquired aplastic anemia (dated by TCRdb to 2017 to 2018). Sequencing was performed on an Illumina HiSeq 2000. TCR beta VDJ combination and CDR3 sequence profiling used genomic DNA as the template. The public reads were run again by TCRdb, first through fastp at Q25 and then through MiXCR, and only productive beta chains were kept. Merged by CDR3 protein, the rows form single entries marked with the most common genes and DNA. The sample profile shows 400,000 to 600,000 distinct CDR3 sequences; approximately 32% of them were found once. The ten largest clones add up to nearly 0.85% of the sample. Expansion of CD8+CD57+ cells had been shown by flow cytometry in the patients chosen for sequencing. The sequenced sample consisted of sorted CD4+, CD8+, or CD8+CD57+ T cells (not recorded which) from PBMCs. The origin of the receptors is a human donor with aplastic anemia.

This clonotype came up once. With a much larger clone just one base away, this may be a read error. This chain connects TRBV20-1 to TRBJ2-7; D may be TRBD2 (6 bases). V shed 6 bases and J shed 2 bases, with 14 bases lying between them. The CDR3 is made up of 13 amino acids. Germline loops: CDR1 DFQATT, CDR2 SNEGSKA (reference sequence). CDR3 coding DNA: TGCAGTGCAGTCCTTTCTAGCGCCTACGAGCAGTACTTC. This gives the protein CSAVLSSAYEQYF.

This clonotype was detected ten times or more. This chain uses TRBV2 with TRBJ1-5; D might be TRBD1 (5 bases). The CDR3 is made up of 17 amino acids. V was trimmed by 5 bases and J by 1 base, leaving 18 bases between them. From germline, CDR1 is SNHLY and CDR2 FYNNEI. The CDR3, as DNA: TGTGCCAGCAGTACGGGACCAGGAGGGAGAAGCAATCAGCCCCAGCATTTT. It is translated as CASSTGPGGRSNQPQHF. Using reference TRBV2 and TRBJ1-5 for the parts outside the CDR3, the full variable domain is EPEVTQTPSHQVTQMGQEVILRCVPISNHLYFYWYRQILGQKVEFLVSFYNNEISEKSEIFDDQFSVERPDGSNFTLKIRSTKLEDSAMYFCASSTGPGGRSNQPQHFGDGTRLSIL.

This clonotype was recorded once. The chain combines TRBV20-1 with TRBJ1-1; D remains ambiguous. The CDR3 runs 17 residues. Germline V gives CDR1 DFQATT, CDR2 SNEGSKA (reference sequence). The V gene lost 4 bases and the J gene lost 2 bases, with 23 bases spanning the gap. As DNA, the CDR3 is TGCAGTGCTACCCCACTGAGGAAGGCCGCCATAAACACTGAAGCTTTCTTT. Translated, it gives CSATPLRKAAINTEAFF.

The V gene is TRBV9, the J gene TRBJ2-1; either TRBD1 or TRBD2 may supply D (5 bases each). This CDR3 region has 15 residues. Trimming cost V 4 bases and J 6 bases, with 17 bases left between them. Germline lookup yields CDR1 SGDLS and CDR2 YYNGEE. The CDR3 coding sequence is TGTGCCAGCAGCCAGTTAGCCGGGACGCTCAATGAGCAGTTCTTC. This gives the protein CASSQLAGTLNEQFF.

The sample holds a few counts of this clonotype. The rearrangement joins TRBV14 to TRBJ1-6; D call uncertain. V was pared by 3 bases and J by 0 bases, with 12 bases between. The V gene's germline CDR1 is SGHDN and CDR2 FVKESK. The CDR3 length is 17 residues. CDR3 in DNA: TGTGCCAGCAGCCAGCTTGAGAGTAGCTCCTATAATTCACCCCTCCACTTT. Translating it yields CASSQLESSSYNSPLHF.

This rearrangement joins TRBV29-1 to TRBJ1-1; perhaps TRBD1 as D (5 bases). The ends were cut back, 6 bases at V and 3 bases at J, with 17 bases in the middle. The CDR3 runs 14 residues. Per germline, CDR1 SQVTM and CDR2 ANQGSEA. DNA for the CDR3: TGCAGCGTACCAAGGCCGGGACGGGACACTGAAGCTTTCTTT. Its protein is CSVPRPGRDTEAFF.

This clonotype was seen repeatedly, ten times or more. The J gene is TRBJ2-5, the V gene TRBV19; 9 nucleotides align to TRBD2. There are 15 residues in the CDR3. The V and J ends lost 4 bases and 5 bases, in that order; junction bases with no gene match: 8. Germline V gene data show CDR1 as LNHDA and CDR2 as SQIVND (reference sequence). This CDR3 is CASSNLAGITETQYF. CDR3 sequence (DNA): TGTGCCAGTAGTAACCTAGCGGGAATTACGGAGACCCAGTACTTC.

This clonotype was observed many times. The V call is TRBV20-1, the J call TRBJ2-7; no clear D gene. CDR3 length equals 14 residues. Germline V CDR1 and CDR2: DFQATT, SNEGSKA (reference sequence). The V end was cut by 6 bases, the J end by 3 bases, with 18 bases between. The CDR3 region is CSAPRTARGYEQYF. CDR3 coding DNA: TGCAGTGCCCCCCGGACGGCCCGAGGCTACGAGCAGTACTTC.

J is TRBJ2-2 and V is TRBV7-8, with 8 bases lining up with TRBD1. Germline assignment: CDR1 SGHVS and CDR2 FQNEAQ. Losses at the gene ends were 4 bases for V and 5 bases for J; bases not matched to a gene: 6. This CDR3 spans 15 amino acids. CDR3 sequence (DNA): TGTGCCAGCAGCTCCGAGTACAGGGGGACCGGGGAGCTGTTTTTT. Amino acids: CASSSEYRGTGELFF.

This chain connects TRBV7-9 to TRBJ2-7, with a possible D match to TRBD1 (6 bases). This CDR3 comprises 13 residues. Germline-derived CDR1 and CDR2 are SEHNR and FQNEAQ (reference sequence). Between the trimmed V and J ends, which lost 7 bases and 3 bases, there was a span of 13 bases. This CDR3 is CASTDAGDYEQYF. The CDR3 bases are TGTGCCAGCACCGACGCAGGGGACTACGAGCAGTACTTC.

This clonotype came up many times. This chain uses TRBV25-1 with TRBJ2-3; the D is unclear. The V end was cut by 3 bases, the J end by 0 bases, with 7 bases between. The CDR3 extends over 14 amino acids. CDR1 and CDR2 (germline): MGHDK, SYGVNS. The CDR3 loop is CASSDPSSTDTQYF. The CDR3 coding sequence is TGTGCCAGCAGTGATCCCTCTAGCACAGATACGCAGTATTTT.

V is TRBV15 and J is TRBJ2-5; the D gene is possibly TRBD2 (7 bases). V lost 0 bases and J 5 bases, leaving 13 bases between the germline ends. Germline lookup yields CDR1 LNHNV and CDR2 YYDKDF (reference sequence). The CDR3 has 15 residues. The CDR3 here is CATSRDNRGAETQYF. In DNA, the CDR3 is TGTGCCACCAGCAGAGATAACCGGGGGGCTGAGACCCAGTACTTC.

This chain uses TRBV9 with TRBJ2-7; TRBD2 is a possible D gene (5 bases). V lost 4 bases and J lost 6, with 8 bases in between. This CDR3 spans 11 amino acids. Germline-derived CDR1 and CDR2 are SGDLS and YYNGEE. For the CDR3, the DNA is TGTGCCAGCAGCTCCAGCGGCGAGCAGTACTTC. As protein: CASSSSGEQYF.

This clonotype occurred a few times. The chain recombines TRBV13 with TRBJ2-7; D not resolved. Trimming pared 4 bases from V and 2 bases from J, leaving 12 bases between. Germline V gene data show CDR1 as PRHDT and CDR2 as FYEKMQ (reference sequence). This CDR3 spans 14 amino acids. Written as DNA, the CDR3 is TGTGCCAGCAGCTCCCGACGGAAGCCCTACGAGCAGTACTTC. Its translation is CASSSRRKPYEQYF. The variable domain in full, completed from reference TRBV13 and TRBJ2-7, reads AAGVIQSPRHLIKEKRETATLKCYPIPRHDTVYWYQQGPGQDPQFLISFYEKMQSDKGSIPDRFSAQQFSDYHSELNMSSLELGDSALYFCASSSRRKPYEQYFGPGTRLTVT.

This clonotype was detected many times. The chain has TRBV7-2 and TRBJ2-3, with D maybe TRBD1 (5 bases). The V and J ends lost 2 bases and 4 bases respectively, with 10 bases between them. The V gene's germline CDR1 is SGHTA and CDR2 FQGNSA. CDR3 length: 14 amino acids. The CDR3 DNA reads TGTGCCAGCAGCTTATTTAGCAGGGCAGATACGCAGTATTTT. Protein sequence: CASSLFSRADTQYF.

V usage is TRBV9 and J usage is TRBJ1-2; D unclear. The CDR3 covers 11 residues. Trimming removed 3 bases at V and 6 bases at J, with 6 bases between. CDR1 and CDR2 (germline): SGDLS, YYNGEE. The CDR3 DNA is TGTGCCAGCAGCGAGAGGGATGGCTACACCTTC. Amino acids: CASSERDGYTF.

This clonotype was seen a single time. This chain joins TRBV10-3 and TRBJ2-7; possibly TRBD1 for D (5 bases). CDR3 length: 13 residues. The ends were cut back, 5 bases at V and 4 bases at J, with 12 bases in the middle. The germline V gene encodes CDR1 ENHRY and CDR2 SYGVKD. CDR3 region: CAISTGRAYEQYF. The CDR3 DNA is TGTGCCATCAGTACCGGCAGGGCATACGAGCAGTACTTC.

This clonotype occurred many times. The genes are TRBV20-1 and TRBJ2-1; 7 bases fit TRBD1. After removal of 4 bases from V and 7 bases from J, the junction contained 10 bases not matched to a gene. The CDR3 has 14 residues. Germline-derived CDR1 and CDR2 are DFQATT and SNEGSKA (reference sequence). This chain's CDR3 is CSAISADRRNEQFF. In DNA, the CDR3 is TGCAGTGCTATTAGCGCGGACAGGAGAAATGAGCAGTTCTTC.

This chain connects TRBV5-1 to TRBJ1-1; D is unclear. CDR3 length equals 13 residues. Trimming took 0 bases from V and 4 from J, leaving 7 bases between them. Germline CDR1 reads SGHRS; CDR2 reads YFSETQ. The CDR3 loop reads CASSLAVSTEAFF. In DNA, the CDR3 is TGCGCCAGCAGCTTGGCGGTATCCACTGAAGCTTTCTTT.

This clonotype was counted between two and nine times. The J gene is TRBJ1-4, the V gene TRBV2; 10 positions agree with TRBD1. The germline V gene has CDR1 SNHLY and CDR2 FYNNEI. The CDR3 spans 13 residues. V was clipped by 4 bases and J by 8 bases; unmatched bases: 1. CDR3: CASSGTGGEKLFF. The CDR3 DNA sequence: TGTGCCAGCAGTGGGACAGGGGGGGAAAAACTGTTTTTT.

This clonotype has just a few counts. An end of the junction differs from the germline gene, which may be a read error. The rearrangement joins TRBV6-1 to TRBJ2-7, with D tentatively TRBD1 (6 bases). CDR1 and CDR2 (germline): MNHNS, SASEGT. The length of the CDR3 is 12 residues. This CDR3 reads CASNRAGNEQSF. As DNA, the CDR3 is TGTGCCAGCAACAGGGCTGGCAATGAGCAGTCCTTC.

The chain is built from TRBV5-1 and TRBJ2-7; unclear D gene. Germline loops: CDR1 SGHRS, CDR2 YFSETQ. Trimming shortened V by 0 bases and J by 2 bases, and 9 bases separated the two germline ends. There are 14 residues in the CDR3. The CDR3 region is CASSLVGTAYEQYF. In DNA form, the CDR3 reads TGCGCCAGCAGCTTGGTAGGCACAGCCTACGAGCAGTACTTC.

The chain has TRBV10-3 and TRBJ2-3; 11 nucleotides agree with TRBD2. The CDR3 consists of 16 residues. Germline V gene lookup returns CDR1 ENHRY and CDR2 SYGVKD. Trimming cost V 8 bases and J 0 bases; bases outside gene matches: 7. The CDR3 region is CAIATSGGLSTDTQYF. The CDR3 bases are TGTGCCATCGCTACTAGCGGGGGCCTCAGCACAGATACGCAGTATTTT.

This clonotype was recorded many times. The CDR3 nucleotides read TGTGCCATCGCATCCGGGACTAGCATCTCCTACGAGCAGTACTTC. Protein product: CAIASGTSISYEQYF. V is TRBV10-3 and J is TRBJ2-7; 9 nucleotides align to TRBD2. The CDR3 loop spans 15 amino acids. Looked up from germline, CDR1 is ENHRY and CDR2 is SYGVKD. V lost 8 bases and J lost 0; bases outside the gene matches: 8.

This clonotype was observed many times. The chain recombines TRBV15 with TRBJ1-1; D remains ambiguous. Per the germline V gene, CDR1 is LNHNV and CDR2 is YYDKDF (reference sequence). The CDR3 is made up of 15 amino acids. V lost 1 base to trimming and J lost 1 base, with 10 bases between them. The CDR3 protein is CATSRAQVPNTEAFF. CDR3 sequence (DNA): TGTGCCACCAGCAGAGCTCAGGTCCCGAACACTGAAGCTTTCTTT.

This clonotype was seen repeatedly, ten times or more. V and J are TRBV20-1 and TRBJ2-7; TRBD2 matches 7 bases. The germline CDR1 and CDR2 sequences are DFQATT and SNEGSKA (reference sequence). The CDR3 loop spans 13 amino acids. After removal of 3 bases from V and 2 bases from J, the junction contained 4 bases not matched to a gene. CDR3 sequence: CSASPSGAYEQYF. In nucleotides, the CDR3 is TGCAGTGCTAGTCCTAGCGGAGCCTACGAGCAGTACTTC.

This chain links TRBV12-3 or TRBV12-4 with TRBJ1-3, with D unclear. V was cut by 3 bases and J by 1 base, with 10 bases left in between. The CDR3 has 15 residues. CDR3 amino acids: CASSLAEVSGNTIYF. CDR3 in DNA: TGTGCCAGCAGTTTGGCTGAGGTTTCTGGAAACACCATATATTTT.

In nucleotides, the CDR3 is TGTGCCAGTAGTATAGACCGGACTAGAGTGAGCTACAATGAGCAGTTCTTC. This sequence encodes CASSIDRTRVSYNEQFF. The V and J genes are TRBV19 and TRBJ2-1, with TRBD2 identical over 7 bases. The CDR3 runs 17 residues. Per the germline V gene, CDR1 is LNHDA and CDR2 is SQIVND (reference sequence). V gave up 0 bases and J gave up 3 bases; unmatched junction bases: 8.

The chain recombines TRBV27 with TRBJ1-2, with 12 bases fitting TRBD1. Losses at the gene ends were 8 bases for V and 3 bases for J; bases not matched to a gene: 4. Germline CDR1 reads MNHEY; CDR2 reads SMNVEV (reference sequence). The CDR3 length is 14 residues. DNA for the CDR3: TGTGCCAGCGGTAGGGACAGGGGGCACTATGGCTACACCTTC. Translating it yields CASGRDRGHYGYTF.

This clonotype was counted at least ten times. The rearrangement joins TRBV5-1 to TRBJ2-7; 12 bases fit TRBD1. Germline CDR1 is SGHRS and CDR2 is YFSETQ. The length of the CDR3 is 14 residues. The junction had 5 bases not matched to a gene; V was cut back by 4 bases and J by 6 bases. CDR3 amino acids: CASSVGQGAFEQYF. In DNA, the CDR3 is TGCGCCAGCAGCGTGGGACAGGGGGCGTTCGAGCAGTACTTC. Using reference TRBV5-1 and TRBJ2-7 for the parts outside the CDR3, the full variable domain is KAGVTQTPRYLIKTRGQQVTLSCSPISGHRSVSWYQQTPGQGLQFLFEYFSETQRNKGNFPGRFSGRQFSNSRSEMNVSTLELGDSALYLCASSVGQGAFEQYFGPGTRLTVT.

There are many counts of this clonotype. The genes are TRBV2 and TRBJ2-3; 8 positions agree with TRBD2. The CDR3 sequence is 15 residues long. CDR1 is SNHLY, CDR2 FYNNEI, per germline. Losses at the gene ends were 7 bases for V and 3 bases for J; bases not matched to a gene: 9. DNA of the CDR3: TGTGCCAGCAACCCCAACGCGGGGGGAACAGATACGCAGTATTTT. This translates into CASNPNAGGTDTQYF.